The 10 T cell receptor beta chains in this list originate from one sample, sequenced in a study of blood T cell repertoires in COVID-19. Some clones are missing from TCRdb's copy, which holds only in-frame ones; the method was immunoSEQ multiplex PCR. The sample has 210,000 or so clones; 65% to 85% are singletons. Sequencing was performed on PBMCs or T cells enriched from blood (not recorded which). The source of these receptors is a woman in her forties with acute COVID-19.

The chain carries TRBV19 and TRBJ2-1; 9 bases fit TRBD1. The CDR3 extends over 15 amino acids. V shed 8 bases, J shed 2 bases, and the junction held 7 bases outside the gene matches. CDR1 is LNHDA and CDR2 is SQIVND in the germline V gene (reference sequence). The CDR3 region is CASGHRGHTYNEQFF. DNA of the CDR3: TGTGCCAGTGGCCACAGGGGGCATACCTACAATGAGCAGTTCTTC.

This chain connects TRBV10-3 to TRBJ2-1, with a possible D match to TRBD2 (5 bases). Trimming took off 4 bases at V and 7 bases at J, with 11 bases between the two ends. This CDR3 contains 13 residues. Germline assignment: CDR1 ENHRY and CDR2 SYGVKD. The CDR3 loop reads CAISASEGNEQFF. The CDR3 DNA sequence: TGTGCCATCAGTGCGAGTGAGGGTAATGAGCAGTTCTTC.

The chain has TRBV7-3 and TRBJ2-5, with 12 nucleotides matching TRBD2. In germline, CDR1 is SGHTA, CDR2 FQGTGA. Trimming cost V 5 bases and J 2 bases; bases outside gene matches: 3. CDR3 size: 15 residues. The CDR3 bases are TGTGCCAGCAGCCTCGGACTAGCGGGGCAAGAGACCCAGTACTTC. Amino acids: CASSLGLAGQETQYF.

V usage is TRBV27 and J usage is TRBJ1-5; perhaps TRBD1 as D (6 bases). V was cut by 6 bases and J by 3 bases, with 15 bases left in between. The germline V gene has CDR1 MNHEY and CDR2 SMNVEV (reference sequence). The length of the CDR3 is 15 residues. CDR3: CASSLKKGHNQPQHF. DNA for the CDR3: TGTGCCAGCAGCCTAAAGAAGGGACACAATCAGCCCCAGCATTTT.

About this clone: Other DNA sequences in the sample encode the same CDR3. This CDR3 reads CASSLSGYGYTF. The CDR3 coding sequence is TGTGCCAGCAGTTTATCAGGGTATGGCTACACCTTC. The V and J genes are TRBV28 and TRBJ1-2; perhaps TRBD1 as D (5 bases). Trimming pared 1 base from V and 5 bases from J, leaving 5 bases between. Looked up from germline, CDR1 is MDHEN and CDR2 is SYDVKM. The CDR3 consists of 12 residues.

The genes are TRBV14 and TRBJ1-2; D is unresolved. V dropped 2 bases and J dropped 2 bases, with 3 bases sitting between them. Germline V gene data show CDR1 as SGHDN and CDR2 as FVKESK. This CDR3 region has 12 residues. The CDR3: CASSQRNYGYTF. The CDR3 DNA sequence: TGTGCCAGCAGCCAACGGAACTATGGCTACACCTTC.

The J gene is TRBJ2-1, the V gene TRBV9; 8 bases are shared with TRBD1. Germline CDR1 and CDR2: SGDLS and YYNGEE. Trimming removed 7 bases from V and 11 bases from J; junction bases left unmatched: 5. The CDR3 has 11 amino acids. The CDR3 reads CASGQGWKQFF. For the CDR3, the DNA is TGTGCCAGCGGACAGGGATGGAAGCAGTTCTTC.

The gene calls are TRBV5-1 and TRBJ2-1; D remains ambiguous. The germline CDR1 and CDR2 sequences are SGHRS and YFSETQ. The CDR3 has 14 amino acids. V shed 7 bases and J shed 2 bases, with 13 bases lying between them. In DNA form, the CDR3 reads TGCGCCAGCGCCCCGGAGTTAACCTACAATGAGCAGTTCTTC. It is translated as CASAPELTYNEQFF.

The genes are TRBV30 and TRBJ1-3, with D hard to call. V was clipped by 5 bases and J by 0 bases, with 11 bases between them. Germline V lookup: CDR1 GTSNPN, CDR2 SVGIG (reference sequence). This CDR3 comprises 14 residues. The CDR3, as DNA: TGTGCCTGGGTCCCAGCGTACTCTGGAAACACCATATATTTT. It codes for CAWVPAYSGNTIYF.

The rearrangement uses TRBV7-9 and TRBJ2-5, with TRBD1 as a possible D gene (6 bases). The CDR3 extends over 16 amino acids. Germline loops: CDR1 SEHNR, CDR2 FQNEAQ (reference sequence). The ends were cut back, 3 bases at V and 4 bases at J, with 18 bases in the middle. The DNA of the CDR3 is TGTGCCAGCAGCTTCCAGACAGGCGAAAAAGGAGAGACCCAGTACTTC. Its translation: CASSFQTGEKGETQYF. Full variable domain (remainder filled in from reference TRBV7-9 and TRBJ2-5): DTGVSQNPRHKITKRGQNVTFRCDPISEHNRLYWYRQTLGQGPEFLTYFQNEAQLEKSRLLSDRFSAERPKGSFSTLEIQRTEQGDSAMYLCASSFQTGEKGETQYFGPGTRLLVL.